The rows below give T cell receptor beta chains drawn from one sample of a study of cytotoxic CD8 clonotypes in ibrutinib-treated CLL. Sequenced by immunoSEQ multiplex PCR; TCRdb stores in-frame clones only, minus some. The table has more than 200,000 clones, 70% seen once. Sample: PBMCs, taken after 24 months of ibrutinib treatment. All receptors derive from a human donor with chronic lymphocytic leukemia. The CDR3 runs from the conserved cysteine through the conserved F or W. The D gene is left open where the match is weak. Some rows mark clone size as missing; the rest say once, few, many or name a class of expanded clone.

v_call	clone_size	d_call	j_call	cdr3_nt	cdr3_aa
TRBV11-2	few	NA	TRBJ1-2	TGTGCCAGCAGCTTAGACGGCTTAGCTAACTATGGCTACACCTTC	CASSLDGLANYGYTF
TRBV9	NA	TRBD2	TRBJ2-1	TGTGCCAGCAGCTTTCAGCGGGAGAGGGGATACAATGAGCAGTTCTTC	CASSFQRERGYNEQFF
TRBV30	NA	NA	TRBJ2-7	TGTGCCTGGAGCCCGCTAGGTTACGAGCAGTACTTC	CAWSPLGYEQYF
TRBV10-2	few	NA	TRBJ1-3	TGCGCCAGCAGGAATCCCGAATCTGGAAACACCATATATTTT	CASRNPESGNTIYF
TRBV18	NA	NA	TRBJ2-1	TGTGCCAGCTCACCAGGGACGGGAGCAACCTACAATGAGCAGTTCTTC	CASSPGTGATYNEQFF
TRBV11-2	NA	NA	TRBJ2-5	TGTGCCAGCAGCTTAGGCAGGGCGGAGACCCAGTACTTC	CASSLGRAETQYF
TRBV4-3	few	NA	TRBJ2-1	TGCGCCAGCAGCCTACAATATTCCAATGAGCAGTTCTTC	CASSLQYSNEQFF
TRBV4-1	NA	NA	TRBJ1-4	TGCGCCAGCAGCCAAGGGTCGGGTGAAAAACTGTTTTTT	CASSQGSGEKLFF
TRBV20-1	NA	NA	TRBJ2-3	TGCAGTGCTAAGCGCCCAGATACGCAGTATTTT	CSAKRPDTQYF
TRBV10-2	few	NA	TRBJ1-5	TGCGCCAGCAGTGAGGGGTGGGCCCAGCATTTT	CASSEGWAQHF